One sample yielded the 14 T cell receptor beta chains listed below, sequenced in a study of shared T cell receptors in the human thymus. Sequencing used immunoSEQ multiplex PCR; TCRdb keeps in-frame clones, though not all of them. Of some 640,000 clones detected, 70% to 90% appear once; the ten largest clones hold roughly 0.0086%. These data also formed part of another study, on human thymus T cells.

Material for sequencing was thymocytes. These receptors all come from a boy under two years old with a congenital heart defect.

The gene calls are TRBV30 and TRBJ2-1; D not certain. Germline-derived CDR1 and CDR2 are GTSNPN and SVGIG (reference sequence). The CDR3 covers 12 residues. Trimming pared 1 base from V and 6 bases from J, leaving 7 bases between. CDR3 sequence: CAWSGVGNEQFF. CDR3 nucleotide sequence: TGTGCCTGGAGTGGAGTTGGCAATGAGCAGTTCTTC.

The V gene is TRBV2, the J gene TRBJ2-7; D remains ambiguous. V was clipped by 5 bases and J by 6 bases, with 14 bases between them. Germline CDR1 is SNHLY and CDR2 is FYNNEI. This CDR3 is 13 amino acids long. CDR3 loop: CASSLGLALEQYF. CDR3 DNA sequence: TGTGCCAGCAGTCTGGGCCTGGCGCTCGAGCAGTACTTC. Based on the CDR3 plus reference TRBV2 and TRBJ2-7, the full variable domain is EPEVTQTPSHQVTQMGQEVILRCVPISNHLYFYWYRQILGQKVEFLVSFYNNEISEKSEIFDDQFSVERPDGSNFTLKIRSTKLEDSAMYFCASSLGLALEQYFGPGTRLTVT.

V is TRBV5-6 and J is TRBJ2-1; D gene ambiguous. With 1 base removed from V and 1 base from J, the gap between germline ends came to 6 bases. The CDR3 has 14 residues. Germline V gene sequence: CDR1 SGHDT, CDR2 YYEEEE. CDR3 nucleotides: TGTGCCAGCAGCTTGATCCAGTCCTACAATGAGCAGTTCTTC. It yields the protein CASSLIQSYNEQFF.

In its sample, this clone was seen once. V gene TRBV7-6 combines with J gene TRBJ2-7; D remains unclear. CDR1 and CDR2 (germline): SGHVS, FNYEAQ. V gave up 2 bases and J gave up 4 bases, with 18 bases separating them. This CDR3 comprises 16 residues. Written as DNA, the CDR3 is TGTGCCAGCAGCTTATTGCCCCCGGCTAGAACTTACGAGCAGTACTTC. Its translation: CASSLLPPARTYEQYF.

This clone was seen just once. The chain is built from TRBV5-4 and TRBJ2-7; 7 bases are a match to TRBD2. The V segment lost 4 bases and the J segment 0 bases; nucleotides outside the gene matches: 10. CDR3 length: 16 amino acids. Germline CDR1 is SGHNT and CDR2 is YYREEE (reference sequence). The CDR3 reads CASSRLGGSLSYEQYF. The CDR3 DNA reads TGTGCCAGCAGCCGTTTGGGGGGGAGCCTCTCCTACGAGCAGTACTTC. The full variable domain, rest sourced from reference TRBV5-4 and TRBJ2-7, is ETGVTQSPTHLIKTRGQQVTLRCSSQSGHNTVSWYQQALGQGPQFIFQYYREEENGRGNFPPRFSGLQFPNYSSELNVNALELDDSALYLCASSRLGGSLSYEQYFGPGTRLTVT.

This chain uses TRBV28 with TRBJ2-1; 14 positions match TRBD2. CDR1 is MDHEN and CDR2 is SYDVKM in the germline V gene. The CDR3 length is 13 residues. V shed 10 bases, J shed 6 bases, and the junction held 2 bases outside the gene matches. The DNA for the CDR3 is TGTGCCATCGGACTAGCGGGGGGCAATGAGCAGTTCTTC. It codes for CAIGLAGGNEQFF. Complete variable domain (other parts from reference TRBV28 and TRBJ2-1): DVKVTQSSRYLVKRTGEKVFLECVQDMDHENMFWYRQDPGLGLRLIYFSYDVKMKEKGDIPEGYSVSREKKERFSLILESASTNQTSMYLCAIGLAGGNEQFFGPGTRLTVL.

The genes are TRBV4-3 and TRBJ2-1; no firm D call. Germline CDR1 is LGHNA and CDR2 is YSLEER. The V and J ends lost 0 bases and 1 base respectively, with 7 bases between them. CDR3 length equals 15 residues. The CDR3 protein is CASSQEVQSYNEQFF. The CDR3 DNA follows: TGCGCCAGCAGCCAAGAGGTCCAGTCCTACAATGAGCAGTTCTTC.

The V and J genes are TRBV28 and TRBJ2-3; 9 nucleotides align to TRBD2. The V gene's germline CDR1 is MDHEN and CDR2 SYDVKM. V was pared by 5 bases and J by 11 bases, with 14 bases of the junction left unmatched. This CDR3 is 15 amino acids long. CDR3 loop: CASSPLAGYTWGQYF. In DNA form, the CDR3 reads TGTGCCAGCAGTCCCCTAGCGGGGTATACCTGGGGGCAGTATTTT.

J is TRBJ2-1 and V is TRBV28, with TRBD1 matching 7 bases. This CDR3 is built from 17 residues. Losses at the gene ends were 5 bases for V and 0 bases for J; bases not matched to a gene: 10. CDR1 is MDHEN, CDR2 SYDVKM, per germline. Here the CDR3 reads CASSKPTGTSSYNEQFF. The CDR3 nucleotides are TGTGCCAGCAGTAAACCGACAGGGACCAGCTCCTACAATGAGCAGTTCTTC. Filled out from reference TRBV28 and TRBJ2-1, the complete variable domain reads DVKVTQSSRYLVKRTGEKVFLECVQDMDHENMFWYRQDPGLGLRLIYFSYDVKMKEKGDIPEGYSVSREKKERFSLILESASTNQTSMYLCASSKPTGTSSYNEQFFGPGTRLTVL.

The chain has TRBV28 and TRBJ1-1; D remains ambiguous. Deletions cut 3 bases from V and 4 bases from J, with 15 bases between. The length of the CDR3 is 15 residues. Germline CDR1 is MDHEN and CDR2 is SYDVKM. CDR3 DNA sequence: TGTGCCAGCAGTTTGGATGCGAGGGTACCCACTGAAGCTTTCTTT. Its translation: CASSLDARVPTEAFF.

This rearrangement joins TRBV6-5 to TRBJ2-7; 12 nucleotides line up with TRBD2. Germline V CDR1 and CDR2: MNHEY, SVGAGI. The trim removed 4 bases at V and 2 bases at J, leaving 3 bases unmatched. The CDR3 runs 15 residues. CDR3 in amino acids: CASSLTSGRTYEQYF. CDR3 in DNA: TGTGCCAGCAGTTTAACTAGCGGGAGGACCTACGAGCAGTACTTC.

With respect to this clone: At one end the junction does not follow the germline gene, possibly because of a read error. Other DNA variants within this sample encode the same CDR3. V gene TRBV15 combines with J gene TRBJ2-7, with 7 bases fitting TRBD1. The CDR3 covers 14 residues. Germline V lookup: CDR1 LNHNV, CDR2 YYDKDF (reference sequence). CDR3 sequence reads: CATSRTDRAYEQYF. The CDR3 DNA reads TGTGCCACCAGCAGGACCGACAGGGCCTATGAGCAGTACTTC.

The chain recombines TRBV15 with TRBJ1-5; tentative D call: TRBD1 (6 bases). V shed 5 bases and J shed 3 bases, with 8 bases lying between them. From germline, CDR1 is LNHNV and CDR2 YYDKDF (reference sequence). The length of the CDR3 is 13 residues. The CDR3: CATSRGANQPQHF. Here the CDR3 DNA reads TGTGCCACCAGCCGGGGGGCCAATCAGCCCCAGCATTTT.

The chain uses TRBV6-5 and TRBJ1-2; D might be TRBD1 (6 bases). The CDR3 covers 15 residues. V was shortened by 2 bases and J by 1 base, with 11 bases between the two germline ends. Per germline, CDR1 MNHEY and CDR2 SVGAGI. This chain's CDR3 is CASSYGTPYNYGYTF. DNA for the CDR3: TGTGCCAGCAGTTACGGGACACCGTATAACTATGGCTACACCTTC.